These 21 T cell receptor beta chains originate from one sample sequenced in a study of T cells after yellow fever vaccination. TCRdb fed the 5' RACE reads into MiXCR, producing one record per CDR3 protein. The repertoire holds roughly 74,000 distinct CDR3 sequences, with roughly 7.4% as singletons. Sequences were derived from CD8+ T cells sorted from PBMCs, sampled 4 to 5 days after the first yellow fever vaccination. The receptors derive from a man aged 18 to 29 who received the YFV17D yellow fever vaccine.

In its sample, this clonotype was seen a few times. V is TRBV6-2 or TRBV6-3 and J is TRBJ2-4; 8 nucleotides align to TRBD2. Per germline, CDR1 MNHEY and CDR2 SVGEGT. Trimming removed 4 bases from V and 0 bases from J; junction bases left unmatched: 14. The CDR3 loop spans 19 amino acids. The CDR3 DNA follows: TGTGCCAGCAGTTGGTACCAGCGGGAGACCCTAGGAGCCAAAAACATTCAGTACTTC. As protein: CASSWYQRETLGAKNIQYF.

The V call is TRBV3-1, the J call TRBJ2-1; D possibly corresponds to TRBD1 (6 bases). CDR1 and CDR2 (germline): LGHDT, YNNKEL (reference sequence). Trimming cost V 4 bases and J 7 bases, with 23 bases left between them. The CDR3 is made up of 17 amino acids. The CDR3 reads CASSPGPDRQTRNEQFF. DNA for the CDR3: TGTGCCAGCAGCCCAGGCCCGGACAGACAAACTAGGAATGAGCAGTTCTTC.

This clonotype was detected ten times or more. The chain employs TRBV10-3 and TRBJ2-6; 7 bases fit TRBD1. CDR3 length equals 17 residues. In germline, CDR1 is ENHRY, CDR2 SYGVKD. With V trimmed by 7 bases and J by 2 bases, 11 bases remained unmatched. This chain's CDR3 is CAINKGQVLPGANVLTF. The CDR3 nucleotides read TGTGCCATCAACAAAGGACAGGTACTACCTGGGGCCAACGTCCTGACTTTC.

The rearrangement uses TRBV7-9 and TRBJ2-5; 8 nucleotides agree with TRBD1. Germline CDR1 reads SEHNR; CDR2 reads FQNEAQ (reference sequence). Losses at the gene ends were 5 bases for V and 3 bases for J; bases not matched to a gene: 11. The CDR3 sequence is 16 residues long. The CDR3 spells CASSVWDRSSEETQYF. CDR3 bases: TGTGCCAGCAGCGTTTGGGACAGGAGCTCCGAAGAGACCCAGTACTTC.

This clonotype was found many times. The J gene is TRBJ2-1, the V gene TRBV19; TRBD2 matches at 12 bases. Per germline, CDR1 LNHDA and CDR2 SQIVND (reference sequence). The CDR3 totals 14 residues. V shed 5 bases and J 7 bases; nucleotides not matched to a gene: 3. CDR3 sequence (DNA): TGTGCCAGTAGTCGGACTAGCGGGGTAAATGAGCAGTTCTTC. Protein sequence: CASSRTSGVNEQFF. Full variable domain (missing parts from reference TRBV19 and TRBJ2-1): DGGITQSPKYLFRKEGQNVTLSCEQNLNHDAMYWYRQDPGQGLRLIYYSQIVNDFQKGDIAEGYSVSREKKESFPLTVTSAQKNPTAFYLCASSRTSGVNEQFFGPGTRLTVL.

J is TRBJ2-7 and V is TRBV12-3 or TRBV12-4; D call uncertain. V dropped 6 bases and J dropped 5 bases, with 11 bases sitting between them. The CDR3 is 12 amino acids. This chain's CDR3 is CASSPVRHEQYF. CDR3 DNA sequence: TGTGCCAGCAGCCCGGTCCGGCACGAGCAGTACTTC.

The chain carries TRBV5-1 and TRBJ2-3, with a tentative D call TRBD1 (5 bases). Between the trimmed V and J ends, which lost 4 bases and 6 bases, there was a span of 15 bases. The germline gives CDR1 SGHRS, CDR2 YFSETQ. The CDR3 totals 14 residues. DNA of the CDR3: TGCGCCAGCAGCCTGGGGAAGGGGTTGGATACGCAGTATTTT. This gives the protein CASSLGKGLDTQYF.

This clonotype was seen at least ten times. The chain joins TRBV7-8 to TRBJ2-5, with D unclear. The CDR3 sequence is 12 residues long. V was shortened by 0 bases and J by 5 bases, with 4 bases between the two germline ends. Germline V gives CDR1 SGHVS, CDR2 FQNEAQ. In nucleotides, the CDR3 is TGTGCCAGCAGCTTAGCGTTCGAGACCCAGTACTTC. Protein product: CASSLAFETQYF.

The rearrangement links TRBV4-1 to TRBJ2-7; 9 bases map to TRBD2. The trim removed 2 bases at V and 0 bases at J, leaving 11 bases unmatched. The CDR3 is made up of 18 amino acids. Looked up from germline, CDR1 is MGHRA and CDR2 is YSYEKL. Here the CDR3 reads CASSQTILLAGSSYEQYV. The CDR3 coding sequence is TGCGCCAGCAGCCAAACTATACTACTAGCGGGTAGCTCCTACGAGCAGTACGTC.

This clonotype has more than one count but fewer than ten. V is TRBV5-1 and J is TRBJ1-1; D unresolved. The CDR3 totals 13 residues. From germline, CDR1 is SGHRS and CDR2 YFSETQ. V lost 2 bases, J lost 7 bases, and 12 bases lay in between. CDR3 sequence: CASSFSFAIEAFF. As DNA, the CDR3 is TGCGCCAGCAGCTTCTCGTTTGCAATTGAAGCTTTCTTT.

This clonotype was picked up many times. V and J are TRBV10-3 and TRBJ2-5; TRBD2 matches at 7 bases. Germline V gene sequence: CDR1 ENHRY, CDR2 SYGVKD. The ends lost 5 bases at V and 2 bases at J; junction bases unmatched: 14. The CDR3 loop spans 17 amino acids. The CDR3 spells CAISNQTSQNKQETQYF. CDR3 in DNA: TGTGCCATCAGTAACCAGACTAGCCAAAACAAACAAGAGACCCAGTACTTC.

Details on this clonotype: The junction departs from germline at one end; a sequencing error may be responsible. The CDR3 DNA sequence: TGTGCCAGCGGCTTATTCTCGACTGAAGCTTTCTTT. This encodes CASGLFSTEAFF. This sequence joins TRBV7-8 and TRBJ1-1; D is undetermined. This CDR3 spans 12 amino acids. In germline, CDR1 is SGHVS, CDR2 FQNEAQ.

This chain connects TRBV13 to TRBJ1-2, with TRBD1 matching over 7 bases. CDR3 length equals 14 residues. Trimming at V came to 0 bases and at J to 8 bases, leaving 6 bases not matched to a gene. The germline V gene encodes CDR1 PRHDT and CDR2 FYEKMQ (reference sequence). In nucleotides, the CDR3 is TGTGCCAGCAGCTTAGGGCCAGGGGGAGGAGGCTACACCTTC. Translating gives CASSLGPGGGGYTF.

The V call is TRBV11-2, the J call TRBJ2-2; 8 nucleotides align to TRBD1. Germline V gene lookup returns CDR1 SGHAT and CDR2 FQNNGV. J lost 5 bases, V lost 4 bases, and 15 bases had no gene match. The CDR3 contains 18 residues. As DNA, the CDR3 is TGTGCCAGCAGCTCTTCGGACAGGGCTGTTCGGTATACCGGGGAGCTGTTTTTT. It codes for CASSSSDRAVRYTGELFF. Full variable domain (remainder filled in from reference TRBV11-2 and TRBJ2-2): EAGVAQSPRYKIIEKRQSVAFWCNPISGHATLYWYQQILGQGPKLLIQFQNNGVVDDSQLPKDRFSAERLKGVDSTLKIQPAKLEDSAVYLCASSSSDRAVRYTGELFFGEGSRLTVL.

V usage is TRBV7-8 and J usage is TRBJ2-1; D is possibly TRBD2 (6 bases). CDR1 is SGHVS, CDR2 FQNEAQ, per germline. The length of the CDR3 is 15 residues. Trimming took 3 bases from V and 7 from J, leaving 16 bases between them. The DNA for the CDR3 is TGTGCCAGCAGCTTTTGGCGGGGCCTCGGGAATGAGCAGTTCTTC. Protein product: CASSFWRGLGNEQFF.

This clonotype was counted many times. The chain couples TRBV4-1 to TRBJ1-1; D is perhaps TRBD1 (5 bases). Trimming took 1 base from V and 3 from J, leaving 9 bases between them. The CDR3 is 14 residues long. Germline V gives CDR1 MGHRA, CDR2 YSYEKL. The CDR3 DNA sequence: TGCGCCAGCAGCCAAGGGTCGGGGGACACTGAAGCTTTCTTT. Its translation: CASSQGSGDTEAFF.

By sample fraction, this clonotype is medium-sized. The CDR3 bases are TGTGCCAGCTCAACCTCAGGCTACGAGCAGTACTTC. Protein: CASSTSGYEQYF. The genes are TRBV18 and TRBJ2-7, with D unclear. Between the trimmed V and J ends, which lost 5 bases and 3 bases, there was a span of 8 bases. CDR1 is KGHSH and CDR2 is LQKENI in the germline V gene. CDR3 length equals 12 residues.

The chain combines TRBV7-9 with TRBJ2-1; 9 nucleotides line up with TRBD1. This CDR3 is built from 15 residues. The V gene's germline CDR1 is SEHNR and CDR2 FQNEAQ (reference sequence). J was trimmed by 3 bases and V by 5 bases; bases with no gene match: 5. The DNA of the CDR3 is TGTGCCAGCAGCCAGGGACAGGGAAACTACAATGAGCAGTTCTTC. This codes for CASSQGQGNYNEQFF.

This clonotype was seen ten or more times. The rearrangement uses TRBV7-8 and TRBJ1-1; a possible D gene is TRBD1 (6 bases). Germline V CDR1 and CDR2: SGHVS, FQNEAQ. V was pared by 5 bases and J by 4 bases, with 17 bases between. The CDR3 length is 15 residues. CDR3 nucleotides: TGTGCCAGCAGCCTAACCGGGGGGCTTAGCACTGAAGCTTTCTTT. Translated: CASSLTGGLSTEAFF.

This clonotype was observed a handful of times. The chain couples TRBV29-1 to TRBJ2-5, with a tentative D call TRBD1 (6 bases). The CDR3 length is 14 residues. The germline gives CDR1 SQVTM, CDR2 ANQGSEA. Trimming removed 0 bases at V and 5 bases at J, with 13 bases between. CDR3 protein: CSVEDRGYGETQYF. The CDR3 coding sequence is TGCAGCGTTGAAGACAGGGGTTACGGGGAGACCCAGTACTTC.

The rearrangement uses TRBV6-6 and TRBJ2-5, with D possibly TRBD2 on 6 matching bases. Trimming removed 10 bases at V and 6 bases at J, with 18 bases between. The germline CDR1 and CDR2 sequences are MNHNY and SVGAGI (reference sequence). The CDR3 loop spans 13 amino acids. The chain's CDR3 is CATKPPGGKTQYF. For the CDR3, the DNA is TGTGCCACCAAACCGCCCGGGGGAAAGACCCAGTACTTC.